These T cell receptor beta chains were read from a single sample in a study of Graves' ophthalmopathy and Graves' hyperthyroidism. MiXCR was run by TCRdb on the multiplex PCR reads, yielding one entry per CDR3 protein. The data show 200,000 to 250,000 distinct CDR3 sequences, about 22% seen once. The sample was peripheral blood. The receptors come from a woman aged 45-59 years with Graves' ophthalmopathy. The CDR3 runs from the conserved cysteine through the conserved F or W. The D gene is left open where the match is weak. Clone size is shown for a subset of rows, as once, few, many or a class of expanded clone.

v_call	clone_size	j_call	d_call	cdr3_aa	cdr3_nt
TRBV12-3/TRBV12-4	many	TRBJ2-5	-	CASRRDGPTQYF	TGTGCCAGCAGGAGGGACGGTCCTACCCAGTACTTC
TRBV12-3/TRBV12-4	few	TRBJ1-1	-	CASSLSVAGTEAFF	TGTGCCAGCAGTTTATCGGTTGCCGGCACTGAAGCTTTCTTT
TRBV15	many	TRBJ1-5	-	CATSRVVRGSNQPQHF	TGTGCCACCAGCAGAGTGGTCAGGGGAAGCAATCAGCCCCAGCATTTT
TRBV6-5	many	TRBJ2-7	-	CASSYGPSATYEQYF	TGTGCCAGCAGTTACGGGCCTAGCGCGACCTACGAGCAGTACTTC
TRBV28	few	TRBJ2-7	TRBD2	CASSLGALAGESSYEQYF	TGTGCCAGCAGTTTAGGAGCCCTAGCGGGGGAAAGCTCCTACGAGCAGTACTTC
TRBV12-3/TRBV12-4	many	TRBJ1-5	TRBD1	CASSLGQGNQPQHF	TGTGCCAGCAGTTTGGGACAGGGCAATCAGCCCCAGCATTTT
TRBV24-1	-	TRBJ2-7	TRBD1	CATSDPGTGLYEQYF	TGTGCCACCAGTGACCCCGGGACAGGGCTCTACGAGCAGTACTTC
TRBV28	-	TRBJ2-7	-	CASRVRGLYEQYF	TGTGCCAGCAGGGTAAGGGGACTCTACGAGCAGTACTTC
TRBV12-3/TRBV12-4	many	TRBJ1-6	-	CASSLASYNSPLHF	TGTGCCAGCAGTTTAGCCAGCTATAATTCACCCCTCCACTTT
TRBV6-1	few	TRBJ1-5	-	CASSGWGPDSNQPQHF	TGTGCCAGCAGTGGGTGGGGGCCCGATAGCAATCAGCCCCAGCATTTT
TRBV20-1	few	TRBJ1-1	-	CSARDQRGGFPAFF	TGCAGTGCTAGGGATCAAAGGGGGGGCTTTCCGGCTTTCTTT
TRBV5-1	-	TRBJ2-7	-	CASSLSTGRYEQYF	TGCGCCAGCAGCCTGAGCACAGGGAGGTACGAGCAGTACTTC
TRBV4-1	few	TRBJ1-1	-	CASSQDGPAGTEAFF	TGCGCCAGCAGCCAAGATGGGCCGGCGGGCACTGAAGCTTTCTTT
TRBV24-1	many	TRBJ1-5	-	CATSENQSNQPQHF	TGTGCCACCAGCGAAAATCAGAGCAATCAGCCCCAGCATTTT
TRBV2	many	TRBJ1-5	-	CASSELNSNQPQHF	TGTGCCAGCAGTGAGCTGAATAGCAATCAGCCCCAGCATTTT
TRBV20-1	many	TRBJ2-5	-	CSARDPRLGETQYF	TGCAGTGCTAGAGATCCTCGACTCGGAGAGACCCAGTACTTC
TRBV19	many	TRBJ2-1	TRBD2	CASSIGEGATNNEQFF	TGTGCCAGTAGTATTGGGGAGGGAGCCACAAATAATGAGCAGTTCTTC
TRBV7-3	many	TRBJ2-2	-	CASSLTLRTTNTGELFF	TGTGCCAGCAGCTTAACGCTCCGGACGACGAACACCGGGGAGCTGTTTTTT
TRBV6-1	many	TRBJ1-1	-	CASTKAPQGAEAFF	TGTGCCAGCACCAAGGCCCCTCAAGGCGCTGAAGCTTTCTTT
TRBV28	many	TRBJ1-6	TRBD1	CASSPPGGYNSPLHF	TGTGCCAGCAGCCCACCAGGGGGTTATAATTCACCCCTCCACTTT
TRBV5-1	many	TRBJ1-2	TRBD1	CASSLAGPLGQGARGYTF	TGCGCCAGCAGCTTGGCCGGGCCTTTAGGACAGGGGGCGCGTGGCTACACCTTC
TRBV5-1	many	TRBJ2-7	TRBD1	CASSSTGGSYEQYF	TGCGCCAGCAGCTCGACAGGGGGCAGCTACGAGCAGTACTTC
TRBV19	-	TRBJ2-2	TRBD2	CDSRSTSDGTGELFF	TGTGACAGTAGATCGACTAGCGACGGCACCGGGGAGCTGTTTTTT
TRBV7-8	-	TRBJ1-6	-	CASSQDAANSPLHF	TGCGCCAGCAGCCAAGATGCAGCGAATTCACCCCTCCACTTT
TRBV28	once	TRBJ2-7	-	CASTEHSSYEQYF	TGTGCCAGCACGGAGCACAGCTCCTACGAGCAGTACTTC
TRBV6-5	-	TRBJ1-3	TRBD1	CASSYPGGRYTIYF	TGTGCCAGCAGTTACCCAGGGGGCAGGTACACCATATATTTT
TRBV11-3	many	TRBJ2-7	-	CASSLDAGYEQYF	TGTGCCAGCAGCTTAGATGCCGGATACGAGCAGTACTTC
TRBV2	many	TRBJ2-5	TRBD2	CASSEDPWVAGEQETQYF	TGTGCCAGCAGTGAAGACCCGTGGGTAGCGGGGGAACAAGAGACCCAGTACTTC
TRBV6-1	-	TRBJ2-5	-	CASSGGKETQYF	TGTGCCAGCAGTGGGGGGAAAGAGACCCAGTACTTC
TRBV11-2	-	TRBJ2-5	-	CASSFPSPQETQYF	TGTGCCAGCAGCTTTCCGTCGCCTCAAGAGACCCAGTACTTC
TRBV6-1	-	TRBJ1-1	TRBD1	CASSQNRGLGTEAFF	TGTGCCAGCAGCCAAAACAGGGGGCTTGGGACTGAAGCTTTCTTT
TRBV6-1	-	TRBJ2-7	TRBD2	CASGLAGGKSSYEQYF	TGTGCCAGCGGGCTAGCGGGAGGAAAGAGCTCCTACGAGCAGTACTTC
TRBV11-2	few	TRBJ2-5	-	CASSLRWAETQYF	TGTGCCAGCAGCCTCCGCTGGGCAGAGACCCAGTACTTC
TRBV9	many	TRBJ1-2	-	CASSNQGYGYTF	TGTGCCAGCAGCAATCAGGGCTATGGCTACACCTTC
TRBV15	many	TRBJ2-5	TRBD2	CATSRRGLAEETQYF	TGTGCCACCAGCAGGAGGGGACTAGCTGAAGAGACCCAGTACTTC
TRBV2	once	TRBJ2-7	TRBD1	CASSEIPDRARSEQYF	TGTGCCAGCAGTGAAATACCGGACAGGGCCCGGAGCGAGCAGTACTTC
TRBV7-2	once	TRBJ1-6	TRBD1	CASSPQGGDSPLHF	TGTGCCAGCAGCCCACAGGGGGGGGATTCACCCCTCCACTTT
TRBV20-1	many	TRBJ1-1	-	CSARPPGAEAFF	TGCAGTGCTAGACCTCCAGGGGCGGAAGCTTTCTTT
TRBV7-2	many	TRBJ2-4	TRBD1	CASSYSGQAAGIQYF	TGTGCCAGCAGCTACTCGGGACAGGCCGCTGGCATTCAGTACTTC
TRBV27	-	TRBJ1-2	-	CASSLGDIGYGYTF	TGTGCCAGCAGTTTGGGGGACATCGGCTATGGCTACACCTTC
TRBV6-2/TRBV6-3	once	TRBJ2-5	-	CASSYIRVFETQYF	TGTGCCAGCAGTTACATTCGGGTTTTCGAGACCCAGTACTTC
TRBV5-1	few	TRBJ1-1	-	CASSLLGAGGPVPEAFF	TGCGCCAGCAGCTTGCTTGGGGCCGGTGGCCCGGTTCCTGAAGCTTTCTTT
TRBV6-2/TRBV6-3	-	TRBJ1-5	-	CASSYLDSNQPQHF	TGTGCCAGCAGTTACTTGGACAGCAATCAGCCCCAGCATTTT
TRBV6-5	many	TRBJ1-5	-	CASRAVSNQPQHF	TGTGCCAGCAGGGCAGTTAGCAATCAGCCCCAGCATTTT
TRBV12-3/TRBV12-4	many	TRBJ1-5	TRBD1	CASSSGQGSNQPQHF	TGTGCCAGCAGCTCTGGACAGGGAAGCAATCAGCCCCAGCATTTT
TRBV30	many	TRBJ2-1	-	CAWSTDYYNEQFF	TGTGCCTGGAGTACGGACTATTACAATGAGCAGTTCTTC